This T cell receptor beta chain was profiled in a study of TIL therapy for anti-PD-1-resistant metastatic lung cancer. Looking at the study overall: Patients had a median age of approximately 56 years (range 38-75). Tumors carried a median about 1.5 non-synonymous mutations per megabase.

As to time point: pre-treatment sample, taken before nivolumab and TIL therapy. The libraries were made with immunoSEQ v3. The assay was immunoSEQ multiplex PCR, and TCRdb's table has in-frame clones only and misses some. In the table there are roughly 60,000 clones, 70% to 75% of which are singletons. Study-level points and caveats: Patients were highly selected, enriched for treatment-naive, never-smoker and oncogene-addicted cases. The baseline peripheral repertoire was partially replaced by infused TIL clonotypes that later decayed.

Worth noting for this clone: No antigen is known for it.

The sample consisted of blood, taken at baseline. The TCR comes from a person between 25 and 79 years old with non-small cell lung cancer.

The CDR3 bases are TGTGCCAGCAGCTTAAATATGGCCGGGGAGCTGTTTTTT. Its protein is CASSLNMAGELFF. The chain couples TRBV7-3 to TRBJ2-2; the D is unclear. Germline CDR1 and CDR2: SGHTA and FQGTGA. The CDR3 extends over 13 amino acids. V lost 1 base to trimming and J lost 6 bases, with 6 bases between them. The full variable domain, completed using reference TRBV7-3 and TRBJ2-2, is GAGVSQTPSNKVTEKGKYVELRCDPISGHTALYWYRQSLGQGPEFLIYFQGTGAADDSGLPNDRFFAVRPEGSVSTLKIQRTERGDSAVYLCASSLNMAGELFFGEGSRLTVL.